The sample holds a few counts of the clone carrying this T cell receptor beta chain. RNA was isolated and reverse transcribed to cDNA, the sequencing template. The assay was immunoSEQ multiplex PCR, and TCRdb's table has in-frame clones only and misses some. The table includes about 97,000 clones, roughly 41% detected once. The data originate from a study of CD8+ T cells in alopecia areata. CDR3 size: 15 residues. The trim removed 4 bases at V and 2 bases at J, leaving 4 bases unmatched. Germline V gives CDR1 MNHEY, CDR2 SMNVEV (reference sequence). This sequence was found in a human donor with alopecia areata. V and J are TRBV27 and TRBJ2-7; 11 nucleotides agree with TRBD2. The sequenced material came from CD4+ T cells sorted from blood. The CDR3, as DNA: TGTGCCAGCAGTTCCGGACTAGCGGGTACCTACGAGCAGTACTTC. This translates into CASSSGLAGTYEQYF.